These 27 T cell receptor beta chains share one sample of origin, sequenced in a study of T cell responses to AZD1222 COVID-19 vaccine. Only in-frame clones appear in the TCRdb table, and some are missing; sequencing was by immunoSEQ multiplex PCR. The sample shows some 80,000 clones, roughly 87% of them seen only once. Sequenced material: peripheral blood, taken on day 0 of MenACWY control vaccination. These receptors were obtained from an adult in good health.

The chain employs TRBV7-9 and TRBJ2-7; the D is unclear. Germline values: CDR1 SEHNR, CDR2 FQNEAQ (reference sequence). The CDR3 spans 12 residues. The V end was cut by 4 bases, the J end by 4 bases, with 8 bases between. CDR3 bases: TGTGCCAGCAGCTCACTGCCTTACGAGCAGTACTTC. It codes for CASSSLPYEQYF.

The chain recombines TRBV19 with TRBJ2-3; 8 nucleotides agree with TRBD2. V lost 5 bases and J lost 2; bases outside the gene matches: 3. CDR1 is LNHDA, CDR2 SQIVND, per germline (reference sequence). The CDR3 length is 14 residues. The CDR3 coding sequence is TGTGCCAGTAGTGATAGCGGGGCCACAGATACGCAGTATTTT. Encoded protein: CASSDSGATDTQYF.

The CDR3 here is CASSEASSRGSGGELFF. CDR3 DNA sequence: TGTGCCAGCAGTGAAGCATCGTCGCGGGGTAGTGGCGGGGAGCTGTTTTTT. The V call is TRBV2, the J call TRBJ2-2; TRBD2 is a possible D gene (6 bases). This CDR3 spans 17 amino acids. Germline CDR1 SNHLY, CDR2 FYNNEI. Deletions cut 0 bases from V and 7 bases from J, with 18 bases between.

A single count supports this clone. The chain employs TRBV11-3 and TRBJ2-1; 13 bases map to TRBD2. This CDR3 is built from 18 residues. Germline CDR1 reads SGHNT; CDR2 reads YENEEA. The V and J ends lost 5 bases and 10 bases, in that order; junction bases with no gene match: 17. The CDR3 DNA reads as TGTGCCAGCAGCACCACTAGCGGGGGGGCCCCGGTGCAGGTAGAGCAGTTCTTC. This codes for CASSTTSGGAPVQVEQFF.

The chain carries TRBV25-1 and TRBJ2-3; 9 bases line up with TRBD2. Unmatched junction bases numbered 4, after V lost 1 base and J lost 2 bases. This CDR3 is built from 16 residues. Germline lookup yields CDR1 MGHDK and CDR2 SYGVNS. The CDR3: CASSEWASGVTDTQYF. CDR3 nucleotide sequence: TGTGCCAGCAGTGAATGGGCTAGCGGGGTCACAGATACGCAGTATTTT.

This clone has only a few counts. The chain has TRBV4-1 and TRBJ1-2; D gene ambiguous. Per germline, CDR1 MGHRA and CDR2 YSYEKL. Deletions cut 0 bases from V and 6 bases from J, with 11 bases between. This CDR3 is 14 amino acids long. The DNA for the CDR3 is TGCGCCAGCAGCCAAGAATTACAGAGGAATGGCTACACCTTC. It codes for CASSQELQRNGYTF.

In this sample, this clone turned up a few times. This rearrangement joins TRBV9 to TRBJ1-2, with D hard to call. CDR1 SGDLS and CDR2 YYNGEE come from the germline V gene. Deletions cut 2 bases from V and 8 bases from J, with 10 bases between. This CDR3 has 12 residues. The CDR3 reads CASSVELGGYTF. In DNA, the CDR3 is TGTGCCAGCAGCGTGGAGCTCGGGGGCTACACCTTC.

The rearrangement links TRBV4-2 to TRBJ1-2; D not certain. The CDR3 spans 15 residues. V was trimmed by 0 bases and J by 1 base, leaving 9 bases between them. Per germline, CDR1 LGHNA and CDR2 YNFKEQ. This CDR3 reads CASSQDVAVNYGYTF. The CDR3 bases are TGTGCCAGCAGCCAAGATGTCGCAGTTAACTATGGCTACACCTTC.

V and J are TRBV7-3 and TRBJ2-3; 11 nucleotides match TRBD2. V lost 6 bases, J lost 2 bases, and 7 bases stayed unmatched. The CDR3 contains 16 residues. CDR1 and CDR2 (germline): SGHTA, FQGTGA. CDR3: CASSTGTSGSTDTQYF. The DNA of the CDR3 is TGTGCCAGCAGTACCGGGACTAGCGGTTCCACAGATACGCAGTATTTT.

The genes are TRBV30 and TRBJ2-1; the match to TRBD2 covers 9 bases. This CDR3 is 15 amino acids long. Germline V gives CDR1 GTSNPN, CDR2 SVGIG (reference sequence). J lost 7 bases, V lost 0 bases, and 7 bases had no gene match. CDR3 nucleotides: TGTGCCTGGAGTGTAGGGCGGGGGGGCCAGAATGAGCAGTTCTTC. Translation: CAWSVGRGGQNEQFF.

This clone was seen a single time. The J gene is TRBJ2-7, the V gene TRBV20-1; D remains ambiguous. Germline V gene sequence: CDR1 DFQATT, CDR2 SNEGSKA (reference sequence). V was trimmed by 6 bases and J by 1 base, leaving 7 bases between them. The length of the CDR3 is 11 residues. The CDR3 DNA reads TGCAGTGCGTCCAGGTCCTACGAGCAGTACTTC. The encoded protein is CSASRSYEQYF.

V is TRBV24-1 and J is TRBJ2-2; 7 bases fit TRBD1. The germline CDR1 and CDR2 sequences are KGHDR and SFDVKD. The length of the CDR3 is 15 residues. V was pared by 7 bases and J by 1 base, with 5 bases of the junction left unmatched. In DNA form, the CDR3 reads TGTGCCACCAGCCCTCGGACAGGGAACACCGGGGAGCTGTTTTTT. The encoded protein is CATSPRTGNTGELFF.

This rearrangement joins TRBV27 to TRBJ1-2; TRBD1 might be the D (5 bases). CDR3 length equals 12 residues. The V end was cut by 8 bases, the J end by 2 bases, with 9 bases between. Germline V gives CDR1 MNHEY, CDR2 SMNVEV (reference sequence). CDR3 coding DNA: TGTGCCAGCCGCCAGGGAAACTATGGCTACACCTTC. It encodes CASRQGNYGYTF.

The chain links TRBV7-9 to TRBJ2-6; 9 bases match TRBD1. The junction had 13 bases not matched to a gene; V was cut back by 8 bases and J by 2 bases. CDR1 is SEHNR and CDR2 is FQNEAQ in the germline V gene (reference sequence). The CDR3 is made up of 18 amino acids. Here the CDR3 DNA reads TGTGCCAGCTGCGACCCCGGGACAGGGTGGGCTGGGGCCAACGTCCTGACTTTC. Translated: CASCDPGTGWAGANVLTF.

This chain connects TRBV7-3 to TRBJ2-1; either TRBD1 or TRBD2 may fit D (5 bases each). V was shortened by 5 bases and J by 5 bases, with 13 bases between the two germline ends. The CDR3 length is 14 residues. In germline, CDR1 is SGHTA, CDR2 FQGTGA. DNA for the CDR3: TGTGCCAGCAGCCCGATCGGGACGAACAATGAGCAGTTCTTC. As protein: CASSPIGTNNEQFF.

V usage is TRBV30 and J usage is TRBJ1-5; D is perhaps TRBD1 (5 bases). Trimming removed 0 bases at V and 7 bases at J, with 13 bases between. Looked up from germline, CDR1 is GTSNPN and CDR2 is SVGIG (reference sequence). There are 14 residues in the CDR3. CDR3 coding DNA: TGTGCCTGGAGTGTCTGGGGGGTAGGACAGCCCCAGCATTTT. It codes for CAWSVWGVGQPQHF.

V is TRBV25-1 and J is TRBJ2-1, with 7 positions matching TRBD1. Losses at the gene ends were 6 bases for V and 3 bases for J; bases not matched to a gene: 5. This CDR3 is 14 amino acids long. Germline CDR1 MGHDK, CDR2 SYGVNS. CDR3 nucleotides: TGTGCCAGCAGCAGACAGGGCGGCTACAATGAGCAGTTCTTC. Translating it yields CASSRQGGYNEQFF.

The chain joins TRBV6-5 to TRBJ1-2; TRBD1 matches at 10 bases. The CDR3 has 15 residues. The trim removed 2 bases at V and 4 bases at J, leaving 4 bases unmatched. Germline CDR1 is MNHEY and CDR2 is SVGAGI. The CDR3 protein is CASSYRGQGVYGYTF. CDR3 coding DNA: TGTGCCAGCAGTTACCGAGGACAGGGGGTCTATGGCTACACCTTC.

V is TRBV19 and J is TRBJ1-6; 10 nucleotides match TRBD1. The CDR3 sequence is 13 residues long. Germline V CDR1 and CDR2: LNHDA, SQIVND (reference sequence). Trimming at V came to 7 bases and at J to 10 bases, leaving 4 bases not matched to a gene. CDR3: CASKGQGRSPLHF. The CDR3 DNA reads TGTGCCAGTAAGGGACAGGGGAGATCACCCCTCCACTTT.

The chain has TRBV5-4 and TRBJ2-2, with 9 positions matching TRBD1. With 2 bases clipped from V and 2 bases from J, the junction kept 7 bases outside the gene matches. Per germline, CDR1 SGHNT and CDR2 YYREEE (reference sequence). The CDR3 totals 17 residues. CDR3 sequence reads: CASSFGVGQGNTGELFF. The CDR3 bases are TGTGCCAGCAGCTTTGGCGTGGGACAGGGAAACACCGGGGAGCTGTTTTTT.

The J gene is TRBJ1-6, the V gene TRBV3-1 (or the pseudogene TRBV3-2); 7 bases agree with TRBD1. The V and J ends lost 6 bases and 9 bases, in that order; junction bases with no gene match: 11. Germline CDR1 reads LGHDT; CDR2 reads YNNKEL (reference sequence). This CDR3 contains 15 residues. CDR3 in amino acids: CASRATGLGFSPLHF. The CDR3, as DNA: TGTGCCAGCAGAGCGACAGGGTTGGGCTTTTCACCCCTCCACTTT.

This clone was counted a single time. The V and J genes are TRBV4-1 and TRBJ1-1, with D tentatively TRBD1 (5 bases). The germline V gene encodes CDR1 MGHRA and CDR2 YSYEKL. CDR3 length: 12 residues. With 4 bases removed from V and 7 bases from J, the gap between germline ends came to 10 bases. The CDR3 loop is CASSPGRGEAFF. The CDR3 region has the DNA TGCGCCAGCAGCCCGGGGCGGGGTGAAGCTTTCTTT.

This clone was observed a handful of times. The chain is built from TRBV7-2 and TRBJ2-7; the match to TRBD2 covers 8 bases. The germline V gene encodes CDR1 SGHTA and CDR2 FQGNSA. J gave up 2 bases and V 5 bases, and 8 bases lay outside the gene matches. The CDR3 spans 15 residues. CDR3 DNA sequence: TGTGCCAGCAGCCCACAAGCGGGGGCAGCCTACGAGCAGTACTTC. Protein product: CASSPQAGAAYEQYF.

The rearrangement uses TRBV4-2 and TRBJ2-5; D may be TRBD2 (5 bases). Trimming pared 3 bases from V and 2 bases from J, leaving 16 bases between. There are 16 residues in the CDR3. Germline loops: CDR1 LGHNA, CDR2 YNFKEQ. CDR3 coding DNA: TGTGCCAGCAGCCAGGGTATAGCGTCCCATCAAGAGACCCAGTACTTC. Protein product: CASSQGIASHQETQYF.

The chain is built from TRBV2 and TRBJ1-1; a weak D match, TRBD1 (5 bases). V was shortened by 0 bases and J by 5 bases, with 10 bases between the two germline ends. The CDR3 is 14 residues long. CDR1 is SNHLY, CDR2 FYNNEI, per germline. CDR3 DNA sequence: TGTGCCAGCAGTGAAGCTTTGGGGGTAACTGAAGCTTTCTTT. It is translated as CASSEALGVTEAFF.

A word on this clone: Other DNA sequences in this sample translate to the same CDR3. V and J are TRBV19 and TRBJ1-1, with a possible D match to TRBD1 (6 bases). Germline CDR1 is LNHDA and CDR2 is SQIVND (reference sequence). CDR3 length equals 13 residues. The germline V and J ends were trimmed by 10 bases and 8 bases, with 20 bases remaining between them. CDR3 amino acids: CATGGQGSSEAFF. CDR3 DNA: TGTGCCACCGGCGGGCAGGGGTCTAGCGAAGCTTTCTTT.

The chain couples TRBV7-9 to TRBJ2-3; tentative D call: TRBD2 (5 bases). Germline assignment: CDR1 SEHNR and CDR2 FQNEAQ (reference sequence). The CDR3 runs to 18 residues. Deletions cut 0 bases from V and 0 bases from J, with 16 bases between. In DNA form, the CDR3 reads TGTGCCAGCAGCTTAGCCACCTTTAGGAGGCTAAGCACAGATACGCAGTATTTT. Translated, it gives CASSLATFRRLSTDTQYF.